This T cell receptor beta chain was documented in a study of blood T cells in healthy people across ages. Points from the study as a whole: The diversity estimates, figures obtained from one million T cells, were considered underestimates.

As for this clonotype: Its matching antigen is unknown. Given a much more abundant clone one base away, this may be a read error.

Drawn from each donor were ten milliliters of peripheral blood. Total RNA amounts of at least 6 micrograms were extracted per sample. A second PCR of roughly 7 to 11 cycles used a sample-barcoded 5' primer and a J-beta primer mix. The template-switch adaptor was a 5' adaptor with 12 random nucleotides. It tagged each cDNA molecule. Each CDR3 protein is one row after TCRdb ran MiXCR on the 5' RACE reads. The data show about 1,800,000 distinct CDR3 sequences, approximately 30% seen once. The germline V gene has CDR1 SGHVS and CDR2 FNYEAQ. The CDR3 totals 14 residues. This TCR came from a woman in her thirties in good health. Material for sequencing was blood. The chain joins TRBV7-6 to TRBJ1-2; D call uncertain. CDR3 coding DNA: TGTGCCGGCAGCTTAGGCGGCAGTAGTAATGGCTACACCTTC. Residues: CAGSLGGSSNGYTF. Drawing the rest from reference TRBV7-6 and TRBJ1-2, the complete variable domain is GAGVSQSPRYKVTKRGQDVALRCDPISGHVSLYWYRQALGQGPEFLTYFNYEAQQDKSGLPNDRFSAERPEGSISTLTIQRTEQRDSAMYRCAGSLGGSSNGYTFGSGTRLTVV.